This TCR beta chain was recovered during a study of shared clonotypes between healthy human individuals. The CDR3 runs to 17 residues. The ends lost 4 bases at V and 4 bases at J; junction bases unmatched: 10. CDR1 is SGHNT, CDR2 YYREEE, per germline (reference sequence). Broader study findings: Blood was the only sampled material, and tissue repertoires likely differ.

This clone appeared a single time. Its antigen remains unidentified. The data were produced by immunoSEQ multiplex PCR, yet TCRdb's version contains in-frame clones alone and is incomplete. The table records 450,000 to 500,000 clones, about three quarters of them present only once. The specimen was PBMCs. The TCR sequence derives from a woman aged 40 to 50 in good health. Some clones in this sample may be carry-over from other donors' samples. V and J are TRBV5-4 and TRBJ2-2; 10 bases fit TRBD2. CDR3 sequence: CASSIELAGRGTGELFF. CDR3 coding DNA: TGTGCCAGCAGCATTGAACTAGCGGGGAGGGGCACCGGGGAGCTGTTTTTT. The whole variable domain, filled in from reference TRBV5-4 and TRBJ2-2, reads ETGVTQSPTHLIKTRGQQVTLRCSSQSGHNTVSWYQQALGQGPQFIFQYYREEENGRGNFPPRFSGLQFPNYSSELNVNALELDDSALYLCASSIELAGRGTGELFFGEGSRLTVL.